Below, 27 T cell receptor beta chains from the same sample are listed, as sequenced in a study of T-cell memory formation after mild COVID-19. One entry per CDR3 protein results from TCRdb running MiXCR on the 5' RACE reads. Among roughly 550,000 distinct CDR3 sequences listed, 20% were seen once. The sequenced sample was PBMCs or a T cell subset sorted from them (not recorded which). The source is an adult woman who had mild COVID-19 (a few samples of this study predate the infection). Cell type and time point are not known.

The chain combines TRBV29-1 with TRBJ2-1; D call uncertain. V was cut by 4 bases and J by 6 bases, with 13 bases left in between. CDR1 is SQVTM and CDR2 is ANQGSEA in the germline V gene. The CDR3 runs to 13 residues. The CDR3 coding sequence is TGCAGCGTTGGTCGGCGGCTGTCCAATGAGCAGTTCTTC. Translated: CSVGRRLSNEQFF.

This rearrangement joins TRBV27 to TRBJ2-5; 7 positions match TRBD2. The germline V gene encodes CDR1 MNHEY and CDR2 SMNVEV (reference sequence). With V trimmed by 4 bases and J by 0 bases, 8 bases remained unmatched. CDR3 length equals 16 residues. CDR3 in DNA: TGTGCCAGCAGTTCCACCCGGCGGGGGAACCAAGAGACCCAGTACTTC. It yields the protein CASSSTRRGNQETQYF.

V gene TRBV20-1 combines with J gene TRBJ1-5; 11 bases map to TRBD1. The CDR3 runs 14 residues. J was trimmed by 7 bases and V by 0 bases; bases with no gene match: 2. Germline V gives CDR1 DFQATT, CDR2 SNEGSKA (reference sequence). The CDR3 sequence is CSAREGTGGQPQHF. The CDR3 DNA follows: TGCAGTGCTAGAGAGGGGACAGGGGGACAGCCCCAGCATTTT.

The chain combines TRBV7-3 with TRBJ2-7; TRBD1 is a possible D gene (6 bases). This CDR3 comprises 14 residues. Trimming left V 2 bases short and J 6 bases short, with 14 bases between. Looked up from germline, CDR1 is SGHTA and CDR2 is FQGTGA. The CDR3 spells CASSLGTHRSEQYF. The CDR3 nucleotides read TGTGCCAGCAGCTTAGGGACACACAGATCCGAGCAGTACTTC.

This clonotype was found a few times. The chain is built from TRBV10-3 and TRBJ1-1; 10 positions match TRBD1. The V and J ends lost 11 bases and 1 base, in that order; junction bases with no gene match: 4. Germline V gives CDR1 ENHRY, CDR2 SYGVKD. The CDR3 has 13 amino acids. CDR3 DNA: TGTGCCCTCCGGACAGGGGGGAACACTGAAGCTTTCTTT. It translates to CALRTGGNTEAFF.

The chain couples TRBV27 to TRBJ2-7; D may be TRBD1 (6 bases). Germline V gene lookup returns CDR1 MNHEY and CDR2 SMNVEV (reference sequence). The CDR3 consists of 14 residues. The V end lost 9 bases, the J end lost 1 base, and 16 bases lay between the germline ends. CDR3 amino acids: CASSHRELSYEQYF. The CDR3 coding sequence is TGTGCCAGTAGCCACAGGGAGTTATCCTACGAGCAGTACTTC.

The genes are TRBV2 and TRBJ2-1; D is undetermined. The V and J ends lost 2 bases and 9 bases respectively, with 5 bases between them. The CDR3 has 11 residues. Germline V gene lookup returns CDR1 SNHLY and CDR2 FYNNEI. DNA for the CDR3: TGTGCCAGCAGTGAACCGGGTGAGCAGTTCTTC. It translates to CASSEPGEQFF.

The rearrangement uses TRBV4-2 and TRBJ2-3; 7 bases agree with TRBD2. The germline V gene has CDR1 LGHNA and CDR2 YNFKEQ. The V gene end was trimmed by 4 bases and the J gene end by 2 bases; junction bases not matched to a gene: 6. The CDR3 extends over 15 amino acids. The CDR3, as DNA: TGTGCCAGCAGCCCTCGAACTAGCGTCACAGATACGCAGTATTTT. It yields the protein CASSPRTSVTDTQYF.

The table lists this clonotype with a few counts. The rearrangement uses TRBV7-9 and TRBJ2-5, with D perhaps assigned TRBD1 or TRBD2 (5 bases each). The ends were cut back, 5 bases at V and 5 bases at J, with 18 bases in the middle. This CDR3 contains 15 residues. The germline V gene encodes CDR1 SEHNR and CDR2 FQNEAQ (reference sequence). Here the CDR3 DNA reads TGTGCCAGCAGCCATCCCCCAGGGAGAGGGGAGACCCAGTACTTC. This codes for CASSHPPGRGETQYF.

As regards this clonotype: The junction differs from germline at one of its ends, possibly a read error. The chain carries TRBV7-2 and TRBJ2-7, with 13 positions matching TRBD2. The CDR3 spans 15 residues. Germline CDR1 reads SGHTA; CDR2 reads FQGNSA. The CDR3 loop is CASSLGRRTSGSLNF. CDR3 coding DNA: TGTGCCAGCAGCTTAGGACGGCGGACTAGCGGGAGCTTGAACTTC.

The J gene is TRBJ1-4, the V gene TRBV6-6; 7 nucleotides line up with TRBD1. The length of the CDR3 is 14 residues. In germline, CDR1 is MNHNY, CDR2 SVGAGI (reference sequence). J lost 4 bases, V lost 6 bases, and 5 bases had no gene match. CDR3 amino acids: CASRRTGNNEKLFF. The CDR3 DNA sequence: TGTGCCAGCAGGAGGACAGGAAATAATGAAAAACTGTTTTTT.

This clonotype has a handful of counts. J is TRBJ1-5 and V is TRBV10-3; D might be TRBD1 (5 bases). In germline, CDR1 is ENHRY, CDR2 SYGVKD. The ends were cut back, 8 bases at V and 0 bases at J, with 11 bases in the middle. CDR3 length equals 14 residues. This CDR3 is CAIGDGYSNQPQHF. Written as DNA, the CDR3 is TGTGCCATCGGGGACGGATATAGCAATCAGCCCCAGCATTTT.

The CDR3 reads CATSDSGRTDTQYF. The DNA for the CDR3 is TGTGCCACCAGTGACTCGGGCCGCACAGATACGCAGTATTTT. The rearrangement joins TRBV24-1 to TRBJ2-3; no clear D. Trimming cost V 4 bases and J 1 base, with 8 bases left between them. The CDR3 contains 14 residues. Germline loops: CDR1 KGHDR, CDR2 SFDVKD.

The J gene is TRBJ2-7, the V gene TRBV18; D is undetermined. In germline, CDR1 is KGHSH, CDR2 LQKENI. This CDR3 region has 14 residues. Trimming left V 3 bases short and J 5 bases short, with 14 bases between. CDR3 protein: CASSPPNKPHEQYF. The CDR3 nucleotides are TGTGCCAGCTCACCTCCCAACAAGCCCCACGAGCAGTACTTC.

This clonotype came up many times. This chain joins TRBV7-2 and TRBJ2-7, with D perhaps TRBD1 (5 bases). Germline CDR1 and CDR2: SGHTA and FQGNSA. The CDR3 consists of 15 residues. Trimming stripped 3 bases from V and 2 bases from J, with 14 bases between. As DNA, the CDR3 is TGTGCCAGCAGCTTGGAATCAGGGCGAGCCTACGAGCAGTACTTC. This codes for CASSLESGRAYEQYF.

The gene calls are TRBV27 and TRBJ2-7, with a tentative D call TRBD2 (7 bases). The CDR3 totals 15 residues. Per the germline V gene, CDR1 is MNHEY and CDR2 is SMNVEV (reference sequence). Trimming took 6 bases from V and 7 from J, leaving 22 bases between them. CDR3: CASRQEGGTMREQYF. The CDR3 region has the DNA TGTGCCAGCAGGCAGGAGGGGGGGACGATGAGGGAGCAGTACTTC.

In this sample, this clonotype turned up a few times. The chain combines TRBV3-1 with TRBJ1-2, with D uncertain. V gave up 4 bases and J gave up 6 bases, with 18 bases separating them. This CDR3 is built from 15 residues. Germline lookup yields CDR1 LGHDT and CDR2 YNNKEL (reference sequence). The CDR3 reads CASSLLLVGSDGYTF. In nucleotides, the CDR3 is TGTGCCAGCAGCCTCCTTCTCGTAGGGAGTGATGGCTACACCTTC.

The chain carries TRBV20-1 and TRBJ2-7; 16 bases agree with TRBD2. The CDR3 length is 18 residues. Trimming cost V 1 base and J 3 bases; bases outside gene matches: 9. Germline V lookup: CDR1 DFQATT, CDR2 SNEGSKA (reference sequence). For the CDR3, the DNA is TGCAGTGCTAGAGTCCTATCGGGACTAGCGGGAGGGGGCTACGAGCAGTACTTC. It codes for CSARVLSGLAGGGYEQYF.

This clonotype was counted only a few times. The chain employs TRBV7-2 and TRBJ1-4, with TRBD1 as a possible D gene (5 bases). Looked up from germline, CDR1 is SGHTA and CDR2 is FQGNSA. Trimming took 5 bases from V and 2 from J, leaving 15 bases between them. CDR3 length: 16 amino acids. Here the CDR3 reads CASSPSPGSTNEKLFF. CDR3 in DNA: TGTGCCAGCAGCCCCTCCCCAGGGTCGACTAATGAAAAACTGTTTTTT.

This clonotype has ten or more counts. This chain joins TRBV5-1 and TRBJ2-2; unclear D gene. The ends were cut back, 0 bases at V and 2 bases at J, with 8 bases in the middle. This CDR3 spans 15 amino acids. Germline values: CDR1 SGHRS, CDR2 YFSETQ. The CDR3 sequence is CASSLETANTGELFF. Here the CDR3 DNA reads TGCGCCAGCAGCTTGGAAACAGCCAACACCGGGGAGCTGTTTTTT.

This clonotype was picked up a small number of times. This rearrangement joins TRBV5-1 to TRBJ2-1; D might be TRBD1 or TRBD2, each matching 5 bases. CDR1 is SGHRS and CDR2 is YFSETQ in the germline V gene. Trimming pared 4 bases from V and 10 bases from J, leaving 15 bases between. CDR3 length: 13 amino acids. CDR3 residues: CASSPDLGEEQFF. CDR3 in DNA: TGCGCCAGCAGCCCGGACCTAGGGGAGGAGCAGTTCTTC.

V and J are TRBV12-3 or TRBV12-4 and TRBJ2-7, with 7 bases identical to TRBD1. The CDR3 runs to 14 residues. V gave up 7 bases and J gave up 1 base; unmatched junction bases: 7. The CDR3 loop reads CASTPTGKSYEQYF. As DNA, the CDR3 is TGTGCCAGCACCCCGACAGGGAAATCCTACGAGCAGTACTTC.

The chain couples TRBV12-5 to TRBJ2-5; unclear D gene. In germline, CDR1 is LGHNT, CDR2 FRNRAP. Trimming stripped 5 bases from V and 2 bases from J, with 18 bases between. This CDR3 spans 16 amino acids. The CDR3 is CASGPPQQLLQETQYF. CDR3 DNA: TGTGCTAGTGGTCCACCCCAACAGCTTTTACAAGAGACCCAGTACTTC.

This rearrangement joins TRBV5-1 to TRBJ1-2; possible D gene TRBD1, 5 bases. With 7 bases removed from V and 2 bases from J, the gap between germline ends came to 6 bases. The CDR3 is made up of 11 amino acids. The V gene's germline CDR1 is SGHRS and CDR2 YFSETQ. In DNA form, the CDR3 reads TGCGCCAGCGGGGCGAACTATGGCTACACCTTC. Residues: CASGANYGYTF.

V is TRBV19 and J is TRBJ1-2; D might be TRBD1 (5 bases). This CDR3 has 14 amino acids. Trimming took 9 bases from V and 3 from J, leaving 17 bases between them. Germline-derived CDR1 and CDR2 are LNHDA and SQIVND (reference sequence). CDR3 nucleotide sequence: TGTGCCAGCAGAGGGACCGGCGGCGACTATGGCTACACCTTC. It codes for CASRGTGGDYGYTF.

The rearrangement joins TRBV3-1 to TRBJ2-1; D is unclear. The CDR3 extends over 16 amino acids. CDR1 is LGHDT and CDR2 is YNNKEL in the germline V gene (reference sequence). The V gene lost 4 bases and the J gene lost 4 bases, with 17 bases spanning the gap. CDR3 DNA: TGTGCCAGCAGCCCCCCTCTGAGGTTAACTTACAATGAGCAGTTCTTC. Encoded protein: CASSPPLRLTYNEQFF.

The genes are TRBV19 and TRBJ2-2; possibly TRBD2 for D (6 bases). Germline V gene sequence: CDR1 LNHDA, CDR2 SQIVND (reference sequence). The CDR3 has 16 amino acids. V dropped 8 bases and J dropped 4 bases, with 20 bases sitting between them. The CDR3 here is CASGLLPRGATGELFF. In nucleotides, the CDR3 is TGTGCCAGTGGACTATTACCACGGGGTGCCACCGGGGAGCTGTTTTTT.